This TCR beta chain was found in a study of control samples from healthy donors and cancer patients. CDR1 LGHDT and CDR2 YNNKEL come from the germline V gene (reference sequence). CDR3 size: 16 residues. With 1 base clipped from V and 4 bases from J, the junction kept 7 bases outside the gene matches. This clone was found once. TCRdb's table, derived via immunoSEQ multiplex PCR, lists solely in-frame clones and lacks some. The repertoire holds around 97,000 clones, with roughly 89% as singletons. V usage is TRBV3-1 (or the pseudogene TRBV3-2) and J usage is TRBJ1-1, with TRBD1 matching 9 bases. Sequenced input: PBMCs. The receptor's source is a man aged 60 to 75 with lung cancer. CDR3 amino acids: CASSQVTGGQGTEAFF. For the CDR3, the DNA is TGTGCCAGCAGCCAAGTAACAGGGGGCCAGGGCACTGAAGCTTTCTTT.